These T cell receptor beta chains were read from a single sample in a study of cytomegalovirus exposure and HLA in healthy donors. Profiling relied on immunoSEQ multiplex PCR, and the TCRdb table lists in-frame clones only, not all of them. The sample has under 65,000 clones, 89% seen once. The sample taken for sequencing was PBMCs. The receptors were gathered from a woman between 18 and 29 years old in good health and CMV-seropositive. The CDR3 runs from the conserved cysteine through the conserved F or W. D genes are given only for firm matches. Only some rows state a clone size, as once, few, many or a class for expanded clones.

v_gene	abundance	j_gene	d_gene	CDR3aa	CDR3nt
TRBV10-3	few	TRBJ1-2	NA	CAISTTVYGYTF	TGTGCCATCAGCACAACAGTATATGGCTACACCTTC
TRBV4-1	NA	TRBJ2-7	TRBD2	CASSQDWGTSDDEQYF	TGCGCCAGCAGCCAAGATTGGGGGACTAGCGACGACGAGCAGTACTTC
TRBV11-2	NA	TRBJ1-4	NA	CASTRTGSEKLFF	TGTGCCAGCACTCGAACAGGAAGTGAAAAACTGTTTTTT
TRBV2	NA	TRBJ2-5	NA	CASSEARSVAQETQYF	TGTGCCAGCAGTGAAGCGCGGTCAGTAGCCCAAGAGACCCAGTACTTC
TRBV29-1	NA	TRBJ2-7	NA	CSAGGSSYEQYF	TGCAGCGCAGGGGGGAGCTCCTACGAGCAGTACTTC
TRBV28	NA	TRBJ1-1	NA	CASSPSGAGDTEAFF	TGTGCCAGCAGTCCATCAGGGGCTGGGGACACTGAAGCTTTCTTT
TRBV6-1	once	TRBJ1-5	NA	CASSDGGWQPQHF	TGTGCCAGCAGTGATGGGGGCTGGCAGCCCCAGCATTTT
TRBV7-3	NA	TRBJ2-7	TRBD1	CASSLKGGAQGEQYF	TGTGCCAGCAGCTTAAAAGGGGGCGCCCAGGGCGAGCAGTACTTC
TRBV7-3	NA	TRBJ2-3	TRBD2	CASSLSSGGTDTQYF	TGTGCCAGCAGCTTAAGTAGCGGGGGCACAGATACGCAGTATTTT
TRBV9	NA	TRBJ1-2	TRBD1	CASSVGTGTYGYTF	TGTGCCAGCAGCGTAGGGACAGGAACATATGGCTACACCTTC
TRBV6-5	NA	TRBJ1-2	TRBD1	CASSDQGGAHGYTF	TGTGCCAGCAGTGACCAGGGGGGCGCCCATGGCTACACCTTC
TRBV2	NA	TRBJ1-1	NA	CARRRGNTEAFF	TGTGCCAGACGAAGGGGGAACACTGAAGCTTTCTTT
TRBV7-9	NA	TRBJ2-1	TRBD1	CASSFRQGLEQFF	TGTGCCAGCAGCTTCAGACAGGGGCTGGAGCAGTTCTTC
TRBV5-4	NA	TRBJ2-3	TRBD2	CASSFPSGGATDTQYF	TGTGCCAGCAGCTTCCCTAGCGGGGGGGCAACAGATACGCAGTATTTT
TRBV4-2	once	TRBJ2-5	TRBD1	CASSQDRGPQETQYF	TGTGCCAGCAGCCAGGACAGGGGACCCCAAGAGACCCAGTACTTC
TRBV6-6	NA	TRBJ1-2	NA	CASSLGVGRPGGYTF	TGTGCCAGCAGTCTAGGGGTAGGGAGGCCCGGGGGCTACACCTTC
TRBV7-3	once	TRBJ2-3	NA	CASSLRGTSTDTQYF	TGTGCCAGCAGCTTAAGGGGGACTAGCACAGATACGCAGTATTTT
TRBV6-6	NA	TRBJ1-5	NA	CASKTSGERQPQHF	TGTGCCAGTAAAACCTCGGGAGAAAGACAGCCCCAGCATTTT
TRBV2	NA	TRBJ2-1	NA	CASRAGNNEQFF	TGTGCCAGCAGAGCCGGGAACAATGAGCAGTTCTTC
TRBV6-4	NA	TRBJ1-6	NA	CASTDRSYNSPLHF	TGTGCCAGCACCGACAGGTCCTATAATTCACCCCTCCACTTT
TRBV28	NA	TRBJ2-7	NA	CACLEGANSYEQYF	TGTGCCTGTTTGGAGGGGGCGAACTCCTACGAGCAGTACTTC
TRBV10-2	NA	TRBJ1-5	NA	CASSDDRGNQPQHF	TGCGCCAGCAGTGACGACAGAGGCAATCAGCCCCAGCATTTT
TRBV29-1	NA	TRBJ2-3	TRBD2	CSAASGGTDTQYF	TGCAGCGCCGCTAGCGGGGGCACAGATACGCAGTATTTT
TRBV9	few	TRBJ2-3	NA	CASSVGRGTDTQYF	TGTGCCAGCAGCGTAGGGCGGGGAACAGATACGCAGTATTTT
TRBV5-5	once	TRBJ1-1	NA	CASSIGGGTEAFF	TGTGCCAGCAGCATTGGGGGGGGCACTGAAGCTTTCTTT
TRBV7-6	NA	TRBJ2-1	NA	CASSPNPQIECNEQFF	TGTGCCAGCAGCCCCAACCCCCAAATAGAGTGCAATGAGCAGTTCTTC
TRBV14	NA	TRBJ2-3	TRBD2	CASSPYRRTSGGSHTDTQYF	TGTGCCAGCAGCCCGTACCGTCGGACTAGCGGGGGGTCCCACACAGATACGCAGTATTTT
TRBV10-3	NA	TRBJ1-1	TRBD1	CAISSGQGNTEAFF	TGTGCCATCAGTTCCGGACAGGGGAACACTGAAGCTTTCTTT
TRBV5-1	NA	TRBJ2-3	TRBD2	CASSLATIQLAGRNTQYF	TGCGCCAGCAGCTTGGCAACTATCCAACTAGCGGGGAGAAATACGCAGTATTTT
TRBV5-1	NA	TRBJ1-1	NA	CASKGRARNTEAFF	TGCGCCAGCAAGGGCAGGGCCAGGAACACTGAAGCTTTCTTT